This T cell receptor beta chain is from a study of blood T cell repertoires in COVID-19. Study as a whole: Acute-phase and convalescent COVID-19 samples originated in the United States, Italy and Spain. PBMCs, B-cell-depleted T cells, or T cells were the source of the cDNA or gDNA that made up the material.

The CDR3 spans 16 residues. CDR1 is MNHEY and CDR2 is SVGAGI in the germline V gene. Trimming at V came to 0 bases and at J to 1 base, leaving 5 bases not matched to a gene. Authors' analysis steps: Scientists estimated how many nucleated cells there were by amplifying reference gene primers. This table comes from immunoSEQ multiplex PCR, and its TCRdb copy is limited to in-frame clones, with some not included. That table is the source of V, J and clone size, and D and trimming were worked out from the DNA. The repertoire includes some 150,000 clones, over 70% of them detected once, and over 35% sits in the top ten.

The source is a man between 50 and 59 years old who had recovered from COVID-19. The specimen was peripheral blood. This chain connects TRBV6-5 to TRBJ1-2; 7 nucleotides align to TRBD1. DNA for the CDR3: TGTGCCAGCAGTTACTCGGGGACAGCCGTTAACTATGGCTACACCTTC. The encoded protein is CASSYSGTAVNYGYTF.